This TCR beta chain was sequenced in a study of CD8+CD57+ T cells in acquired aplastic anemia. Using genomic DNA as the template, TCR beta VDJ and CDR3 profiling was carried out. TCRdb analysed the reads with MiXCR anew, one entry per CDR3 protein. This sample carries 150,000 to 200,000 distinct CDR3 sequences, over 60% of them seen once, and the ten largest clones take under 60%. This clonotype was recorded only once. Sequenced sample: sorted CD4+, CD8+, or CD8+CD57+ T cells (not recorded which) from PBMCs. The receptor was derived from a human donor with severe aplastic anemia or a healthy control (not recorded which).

The CDR3 reads CASKGGGGYGYTF. The DNA for the CDR3 is TGTGCCAGCAAAGGGGGCGGGGGCTATGGCTACACCTTC. This sequence joins TRBV2 and TRBJ1-2; TRBD1 matches at 7 bases. Germline-derived CDR1 and CDR2 are SNHLY and FYNNEI. J lost 4 bases, V lost 7 bases, and 6 bases had no gene match. The CDR3 contains 13 residues.